This record covers a single TCR beta chain. Its specificity is unknown. Time point defined: peripheral blood 6 weeks after treatment start. Locally advanced or metastatic urothelial carcinoma was present in patients. The data originate from a study of PD-L1 blockade in urothelial cancer. Study background: Atezolizumab, begun by patients at some point between 2013 and 2014, was given at 1,200 mg intravenously every 3 weeks. General observations from the study: Pretreatment peripheral blood TCR clonality that fell below the median predicted better survival among the patients studied.

CDR1 SQVTM and CDR2 ANQGSEA come from the germline V gene. V gave up 2 bases and J gave up 6 bases; unmatched junction bases: 5. The CDR3 sequence is 13 residues long. Each PCR received spiked synthetic TCR analog templates. The assay was immunoSEQ multiplex PCR, and TCRdb's table has in-frame clones only and misses some. The repertoire holds 72,000 or so clones, with 85% to 90% as singletons. V and J are TRBV29-1 and TRBJ1-1; TRBD1 matches 8 bases. This clonotype was sampled from a man aged 60 to 69 with urothelial cancer. Source: PBMCs, taken around atezolizumab (anti-PD-L1) treatment. The CDR3 DNA reads as TGCAGCGTTGAAAGAGACAGGGGCGCTGAAGCTTTCTTT. Translation gives CSVERDRGAEAFF. Full variable domain (outside the CDR3, taken from reference TRBV29-1 and TRBJ1-1): SAVISQKPSRDICQRGTSLTIQCQVDSQVTMMFWYRQQPGQSLTLIATANQGSEATYESGFVIDKFPISRPNLTFSTLTVSNMSPEDSSIYLCSVERDRGAEAFFGQGTRLTVV.